The subject of this entry is one T cell receptor beta chain. Antigen: not known. The source of the sample is a study of T cells after yellow fever vaccination. Study outcomes and limitations: The study re-detected most primary-vaccination clones after the booster (96% CD4, 88% CD8). The secondary response peaked faster, at day 5 versus 15, but was weaker.

Researchers made TCR cDNA using 5'RACE template switching, and this step added a universal primer site and UMIs. One entry per CDR3 protein, called by TCRdb with MiXCR from the 5' RACE reads. The sample carries some 670,000 distinct CDR3 sequences, about 12% recorded once. This clonotype was obtained from a man aged 25 to 40 who received the YFV17D yellow fever vaccine. The sequencing here drew on PBMCs, taken on the day of the yellow fever booster vaccination.

The CDR3 spells CASSDEGDFASPLHF. In DNA form, the CDR3 reads TGTGCCAGCAGTGACGAGGGGGACTTTGCTTCACCCCTCCACTTT. This sequence joins TRBV25-1 and TRBJ1-6, with D possibly TRBD1 on 6 matching bases. V lost 3 bases and J lost 9, with 15 bases in between. CDR1 MGHDK and CDR2 SYGVNS come from the germline V gene. The length of the CDR3 is 15 residues.